The rows below give T cell receptor beta chains drawn from one sample of a study of T cells in localized non-small cell lung cancer. Assay: immunoSEQ multiplex PCR; the TCRdb copy retains only in-frame clones and omits some. The table includes around 31,000 clones, approximately 94% detected once. The sample consisted of peripheral blood, taken before any cancer treatment. The receptor source for this set is a woman aged 40-75 years with stage I lung adenocarcinoma. Both conserved end residues are trimmed from each CDR3.

CDR3aa: ASSLGDLKWETQY
v_gene: TRBV5-1
j_gene: TRBJ2-5

CDR3aa: ASSTTGSGANVLT
v_gene: TRBV9
j_gene: TRBJ2-6

CDR3aa: ASSSLDGFNEKLF
v_gene: TRBV28
j_gene: TRBJ1-4

CDR3aa: ASSSGGGGYT
v_gene: TRBV28
j_gene: TRBJ1-2

CDR3aa: ASSGQGGQPQH
v_gene: TRBV6-4
j_gene: TRBJ1-5

CDR3aa: ASSQDRTSGGNYNEQF
v_gene: TRBV14
j_gene: TRBJ2-1

CDR3aa: ASSSPGQGPGAF
v_gene: TRBV5-1
j_gene: TRBJ1-1

CDR3aa: ASSIGTTINLH
v_gene: TRBV19
j_gene: TRBJ1-6

CDR3aa: ASSQETAGRPREQF
v_gene: TRBV4-2
j_gene: TRBJ2-1

CDR3aa: ASSFAGRDYYNEQF
v_gene: TRBV7-2
j_gene: TRBJ2-1

CDR3aa: ASSPKIGTSLAEQY
v_gene: TRBV18
j_gene: TRBJ2-7